Listed below are T cell receptor beta chains from one sample, sequenced in a study of PD-L1 blockade in urothelial cancer. The protocol was immunoSEQ multiplex PCR, while the TCRdb copy is restricted to in-frame clones and leaves out a portion. This table has about 51,000 clones, 88% appearing once. Sample: PBMCs, taken around atezolizumab (anti-PD-L1) treatment. These receptor sequences come from a man in his 60s with urothelial cancer. CDR3s include the opening cysteine and the closing phenylalanine or tryptophan. A D gene is named only where the DNA matches it firmly. The size entry is marked missing in some rows and otherwise reads once, few, many or a size class.

v_gene	j_gene	abundance	d_gene	CDR3nt	CDR3aa
TRBV19	TRBJ2-6	NA	NA	TGTGCCAGTAGTATCCGAGGATTCAACTCTGGGGCCAACGTCCTGACTTTC	CASSIRGFNSGANVLTF
TRBV11-2	TRBJ1-4	NA	TRBD1	TGTGCCAGCAGCTTAGGGACAGGGCCTAATGAAAAACTGTTTTTT	CASSLGTGPNEKLFF
TRBV7-3	TRBJ2-5	NA	NA	TGTGCCAGCAGCGCCGGACAGCAAGAGACCCAGTACTTC	CASSAGQQETQYF
TRBV19	TRBJ1-2	NA	NA	TGTGCCAGTAGTATAGACCTGACAGCTATTAACTATGGCTACACCTTC	CASSIDLTAINYGYTF
TRBV29-1	TRBJ2-2	NA	TRBD2	TGCAGCGTTGAACTAACTCTAGCGGGGTTCACCGGGGAGCTGTTTTTT	CSVELTLAGFTGELFF
TRBV5-1	TRBJ1-6	NA	NA	TGCGCCAGCAGCGGATCGGGTCTCGATTCACCCCTCCACTTT	CASSGSGLDSPLHF
TRBV18	TRBJ2-7	NA	TRBD1	TGTGCCAGCTCGCGACAGGGGTCCTACGAGCAGTACTTC	CASSRQGSYEQYF
TRBV6-6	TRBJ2-7	NA	TRBD1	TGTGCCAGCAGTTACTCCGGACAGGGGAGCTCCTACGAGCAGTACTTC	CASSYSGQGSSYEQYF
TRBV4-3	TRBJ2-3	NA	TRBD2	TGCGCCAGCAGCCAAGATAGAACAGGACTAGGGACAGATACGCAGTATTTT	CASSQDRTGLGTDTQYF
TRBV9	TRBJ2-1	NA	TRBD2	TGTGCCAGCAGCCTGACTAGCGGGGATCTAACCTACAATGAGCAGTTCTTC	CASSLTSGDLTYNEQFF
TRBV9	TRBJ1-1	NA	NA	TGTGCCAGCAGCCCGCGACAGAGCGCCACTGAAGCTTTCTTT	CASSPRQSATEAFF
TRBV30	TRBJ1-4	NA	NA	TGTGCCTGGAGTGTCCTGGGACGGGGACTGCTGTTTTTT	CAWSVLGRGLLFF
TRBV7-9	TRBJ2-7	NA	TRBD2	TGTGCCAGCAGCCCACAGGGGGGCGGGACTAGCGGGAGTTACGAGCAGTACTTC	CASSPQGGGTSGSYEQYF
TRBV5-1	TRBJ1-1	NA	NA	TGCGCCAGCAGCTTTCCGGGCACTGAAGCTTTCTTT	CASSFPGTEAFF
TRBV7-6	TRBJ2-1	NA	NA	TGTGCCAGCAGCTTAGACCCCACAGGGTACAATGAGCAGTTCTTC	CASSLDPTGYNEQFF
TRBV5-1	TRBJ1-2	NA	NA	TGCGCCAGCAGCTCGGCGGGAAGTAGGGCCGCTGGCTACACCTTC	CASSSAGSRAAGYTF
TRBV9	TRBJ2-7	NA	TRBD2	TGTCTCCCCGCGGGGAGGGACTACGAGCAGTACTTC	CLPAGRDYEQYF
TRBV5-4	TRBJ1-4	few	NA	TGTGCCAGCAGTGCTGAGCGGGGGACTAATGAAAAACTGTTTTTT	CASSAERGTNEKLFF
TRBV19	TRBJ2-4	once	TRBD1	TGTGCCAGTACTTCCCCAGGGGGCGTTATTCAGTACTTC	CASTSPGGVIQYF
TRBV25-1	TRBJ2-5	few	NA	TGTGCCAGCAGTGATCCAGAGGGGGGGCTTCTTGAGACCCAGTACTTC	CASSDPEGGLLETQYF
TRBV11-2	TRBJ1-1	once	NA	TGTGCCAGCAGCTTTAAGCCTGAAGCTTTCTTT	CASSFKPEAFF
TRBV30	TRBJ2-1	NA	TRBD2	TGTGCCTGGAGCCGAGGGACTAGCGGCTACAATGAGCAGTTCTTC	CAWSRGTSGYNEQFF
TRBV28	TRBJ2-7	NA	TRBD2	TGTGCCAGCAGCCCCGCGGGGACGGGGGAGGGACTAGCGATATCCTCTAAAGGGTTC	CASSPAGTGEGLAISSKGF
TRBV5-4	TRBJ2-4	NA	TRBD2	TGTGCCAGCAGCTTAGCACCCGGGACTAGCGGGGGCCAAAACATTCAGTACTTC	CASSLAPGTSGGQNIQYF
TRBV6-5	TRBJ2-7	NA	TRBD1	TGTGCCAGCCATCCCATGGCAGGGGGCTACGAGCAGTACTTC	CASHPMAGGYEQYF